This TCR beta chain was identified during a study of T cells after yellow fever vaccination. Study-wide findings and caveats: After the booster, approximately 96% of CD4 and just over 85% of CD8 primary-response clones were re-detected. Though it reached lower strength, the secondary response hit its peak faster, day 5 versus 15.

To note about this clonotype: The antigen remains undetermined.

By 5'RACE template switching, TCR cDNA was produced, with a universal primer site and UMIs added in the process. From the 5' RACE reads, TCRdb called clonotypes with MiXCR, one entry per CDR3 protein. The sample contains some 600,000 distinct CDR3 sequences, roughly 12% of which appear only once. The CDR3 is 13 residues long. V lost 3 bases, J lost 6 bases, and 12 bases lay in between. Germline-derived CDR1 and CDR2 are KGHSH and LQKENI. The chain links TRBV18 to TRBJ2-7; D perhaps matches TRBD2 (5 bases). This receptor was identified in a man younger than 45 who received the YFV17D yellow fever vaccine. This specimen was PBMCs, taken on the day of the yellow fever booster vaccination. The CDR3: CASSPGLHTEQYF. The CDR3 DNA follows: TGTGCCAGCTCACCTGGACTGCACACCGAGCAGTACTTC.